This T cell receptor beta chain was identified in a study of response to subunit inactivated influenza vaccine. General study results and limits: Researchers suggested that each seasonal influenza vaccination recruits few new T cells.

Regarding this clonotype: The target antigen is unknown.

V was clipped by 3 bases and J by 14 bases; unmatched bases: 11. Germline values: CDR1 PRHDT, CDR2 FYEKMQ (reference sequence). The CDR3 is made up of 15 amino acids. TCRdb recomputed calls from the RT-PCR reads with MiXCR, one row per CDR3 protein. The table records approximately 530,000 distinct CDR3 sequences, roughly 13% of them present only once. The source was PBMCs from blood, collected 40 to 50 days after vaccination. The chain joins TRBV13 to TRBJ2-1; 12 nucleotides line up with TRBD2. The origin of this receptor is a man aged 45-60 years who received an inactivated influenza vaccine. CDR3 in DNA: TGTGCCAGCAGCTTGGGACTAGCGGGCGTTGATGGGGAGTTCTTC. It yields the protein CASSLGLAGVDGEFF.